The entry below describes one T cell receptor beta chain. This clonotype was seen repeatedly, ten times or more. No cognate antigen has been identified for it. No base quality values were provided; no much bigger clone lies one nucleotide off. The sample is drawn from a study of CD8+CD57+ T cells in acquired aplastic anemia (dated by TCRdb to 2016 to 2019). Background on the whole study: A mean of about 3.2 ug of DNA, ranging from roughly 0.17 to 30 ug, was extracted from sorted CD4+ and CD8+ cells. CD8+CD57+ expansion was defined as a frequency above the mean frequency observed in healthy subjects. Here is what the overall study found, with its caveats: Patients and healthy controls showed no significant difference in CD8+ Simpson's diversity (P=0.060). Some 30 CD8+ CDR3 sequences were found to be shared between patients and controls, but these sequences appeared to be highly expressed in patients and within the immunodominant clones of the patients.

Genomic DNA was used as template for profiling of TCR beta VDJ combinations and CDR3 sequences. TCR repertoire sequencing was run on an Illumina HiSeq 2000. Per the original workflow: TRBV/TRBJ rearrangement plots, CDR3 size and DJ length profiles, and Simpson's diversity index were used to assess repertoires. Whichever DNA sequence was most abundant in the deep sequencing data was defined as the immunodominant clone. CDR3 amino acid sequences were screened for sharing across subjects and were compared with published repertoires and the VDJdb database. Clones were called with MiXCR by TCRdb after fastp trimmed the public reads at Q25, and only in-frame beta chains were retained. Rows merge per CDR3 protein into single entries with the most common DNA and genes. TCRdb's processing, not the authors', yielded these V and J calls. This sample comprises 180,000 or so distinct CDR3 sequences, approximately 48% of them detected only once. The ten top clones hold roughly 1.8% of the sample.

The patients picked for sequencing were ones in whom flow cytometry had shown an expansion of CD8+CD57+ cells. Severe acquired aplastic anemia was diagnosed in all patients according to International Study of Aplastic Anemia and Agranulocytosis and Camitta criteria. At the time blood was sampled, none of the patients had received any therapy. The study deep-sequenced TCR repertoires of sorted CD4+ and CD8+ blood T cells from severe aplastic anemia patients and healthy subjects. In the USA, patient enrollment took place under clinicaltrials.gov protocols 00001620, 01623167, 00001397, 00071045, 00081523 and 00961064. Ficoll-Paque density gradient centrifugation was used to isolate peripheral blood mononuclear cells. Before DNA extraction, CD4+ and CD8+ T cells were sorted by FACS or by magnetic beads. V is reduced by 0 bases and J by 1 base, leaving a spacing of 9 bases between them. The CDR3 starts with the cysteine, ends with the phenylalanine, and has 15 residues. This entry keeps only the CDR3 DNA: 45 bases, framed from base 1. The germline V gene encodes CDR1 SGHRS and CDR2 YFSETQ.

Recombination joined TRBV5-1 with TRBJ2-3; the D gene remains uncertain. What was sequenced was sorted CD4+, CD8+, or CD8+CD57+ T cells (not recorded which) from PBMCs. The origin of this receptor is a human donor with aplastic anemia. In nucleotides, the sequence is TGCGCCAGCAGCTTGGGGCAAGAAGGCACAGATACGCAGTATTTT. Protein translation: CASSLGQEGTDTQYF.